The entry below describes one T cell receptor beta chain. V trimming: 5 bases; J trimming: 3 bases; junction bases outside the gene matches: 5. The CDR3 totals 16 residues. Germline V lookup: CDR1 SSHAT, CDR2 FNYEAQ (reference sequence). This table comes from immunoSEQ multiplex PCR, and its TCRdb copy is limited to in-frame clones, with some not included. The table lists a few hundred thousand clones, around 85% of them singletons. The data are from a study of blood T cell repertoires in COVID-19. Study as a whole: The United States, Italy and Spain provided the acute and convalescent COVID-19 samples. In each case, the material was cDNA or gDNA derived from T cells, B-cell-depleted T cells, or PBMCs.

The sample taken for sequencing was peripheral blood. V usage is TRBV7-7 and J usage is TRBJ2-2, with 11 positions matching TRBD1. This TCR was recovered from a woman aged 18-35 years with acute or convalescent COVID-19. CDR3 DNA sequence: TGTGCCAGCAGCCCGGGACAGGGGGGATACACCGGGGAGCTGTTTTTT. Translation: CASSPGQGGYTGELFF.